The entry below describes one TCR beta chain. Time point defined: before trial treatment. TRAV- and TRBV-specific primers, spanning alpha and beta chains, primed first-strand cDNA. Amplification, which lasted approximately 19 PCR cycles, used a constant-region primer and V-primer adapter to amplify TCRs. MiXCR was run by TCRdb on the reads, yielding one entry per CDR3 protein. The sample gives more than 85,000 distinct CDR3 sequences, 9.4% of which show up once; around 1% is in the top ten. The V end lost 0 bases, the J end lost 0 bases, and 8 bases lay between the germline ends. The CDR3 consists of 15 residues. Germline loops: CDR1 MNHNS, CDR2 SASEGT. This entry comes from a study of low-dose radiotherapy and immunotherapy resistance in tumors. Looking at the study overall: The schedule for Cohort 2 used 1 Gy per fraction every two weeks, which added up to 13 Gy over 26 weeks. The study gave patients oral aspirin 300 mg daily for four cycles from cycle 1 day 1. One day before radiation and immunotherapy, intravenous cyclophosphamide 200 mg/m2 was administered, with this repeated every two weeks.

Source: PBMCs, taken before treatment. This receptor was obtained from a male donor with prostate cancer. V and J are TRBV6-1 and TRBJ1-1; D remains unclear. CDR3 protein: CASSEAGHMNTEAFF. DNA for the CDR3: TGTGCCAGCAGTGAAGCAGGGCACATGAACACTGAAGCTTTCTTT.